One and the same sample provided the 5 T cell receptor beta chains below, sequenced in a study of cytomegalovirus exposure and HLA in healthy donors. Primers: 60 Vbeta forward and 13 Jbeta reverse. The assay was immunoSEQ multiplex PCR, and TCRdb's table has in-frame clones only and misses some. The sample lists some 200,000 clones; over 9.5% were seen once. The specimen sequenced was PBMCs. These receptors were collected from a man between 45 and 60 years old in good health and CMV-seropositive.

The CDR3 reads CASSLLDTQYF. The CDR3 nucleotides are TGTGCCAGCAGCTTACTAGATACGCAGTATTTT. The rearrangement joins TRBV7-2 to TRBJ2-3; D is undetermined. CDR3 size: 11 residues. V dropped 2 bases and J dropped 5 bases, with 2 bases sitting between them. Germline CDR1 SGHTA, CDR2 FQGNSA. The full variable domain, with the rest looked up from reference TRBV7-2 and TRBJ2-3, is GAGVSQSPSNKVTEKGKDVELRCDPISGHTALYWYRQSLGQGLEFLIYFQGNSAPDKSGLPSDRFSAERTGGSVSTLTIQRTQQEDSAVYLCASSLLDTQYFGPGTRLTVL.

The rearrangement links TRBV5-4 to TRBJ1-4; D may be TRBD1 (6 bases). This CDR3 region has 15 residues. Trimming took off 5 bases at V and 3 bases at J, with 14 bases between the two ends. Germline V gene data show CDR1 as SGHNT and CDR2 as YYREEE (reference sequence). CDR3 sequence reads: CASSYQGMANEKLFF. In nucleotides, the CDR3 is TGTGCCAGCAGTTATCAGGGGATGGCTAATGAAAAACTGTTTTTT.

The V gene is TRBV11-2, the J gene TRBJ2-7, with D unresolved. The CDR3 is 13 residues long. CDR1 and CDR2 (germline): SGHAT, FQNNGV. Trimming shortened V by 1 base and J by 3 bases, and 7 bases separated the two germline ends. In DNA, the CDR3 is TGTGCCAGCAGCTTAGGAGAGAACTACGAGCAGTACGTC. Translation: CASSLGENYEQYV.

The chain uses TRBV6-6 and TRBJ2-3; tentatively, D is TRBD1 (6 bases). V dropped 0 bases and J dropped 4 bases, with 14 bases sitting between them. The CDR3 is made up of 16 amino acids. CDR1 and CDR2 (germline): MNHNY, SVGAGI (reference sequence). CDR3: CASSYSGGKGADTQYF. The CDR3 region has the DNA TGTGCCAGCAGTTACTCTGGGGGCAAAGGCGCAGATACGCAGTATTTT.

This clone came up a few times. This CDR3 is CASSPQGQTNEKLFF. The DNA of the CDR3 is TGTGCCAGCAGTCCACAGGGACAGACTAATGAAAAACTGTTTTTT. The chain recombines TRBV6-1 with TRBJ1-4; 7 positions match TRBD1. Looked up from germline, CDR1 is MNHNS and CDR2 is SASEGT. J lost 2 bases, V lost 5 bases, and 5 bases had no gene match. This CDR3 has 15 amino acids.